This is a list of T cell receptor beta chains from one sample in a study of T cells in Graves' hyperthyroidism and ophthalmopathy. In TCRdb, the multiplex PCR reads were re-called with MiXCR into one record per CDR3 protein. Seen here are 200,000 to 300,000 distinct CDR3 sequences, about 24% observed once, and the top ten hold about a third. The specimen was blood. The receptors derive from a middle-aged woman with Graves' ophthalmopathy. CDR3s include the opening cysteine and the closing phenylalanine or tryptophan. The D gene is left open where the match is weak. Some rows mark clone size as missing; the rest say once, few, many or name a class of expanded clone.

V gene	D gene	clone size	J gene	CDR3 protein	CDR3 DNA
TRBV5-1	TRBD1	.	TRBJ1-6	CASSLDGTGANSPLHF	TGCGCCAGCAGCTTGGACGGGACAGGAGCCAATTCACCCCTCCACTTT
TRBV20-1	.	.	TRBJ1-1	CSARAMTEAFF	TGCAGTGCTAGAGCTATGACTGAAGCTTTCTTT
TRBV19	.	.	TRBJ2-5	CASSMWGSETQYF	TGTGCCAGTAGTATGTGGGGGAGTGAGACCCAGTACTTC
TRBV6-5	TRBD1	many	TRBJ1-2	CASTRDRGVYYGYTF	TGTGCCAGCACCCGAGACAGGGGAGTTTACTATGGCTACACCTTC
TRBV29-1	.	many	TRBJ2-7	CSVAKGEYEQYF	TGCAGCGTTGCTAAGGGGGAGTACGAGCAGTACTTC
TRBV5-1	TRBD2	many	TRBJ2-5	CASSSQRLADMQETQYF	TGCGCCAGCAGCTCCCAAAGACTAGCGGACATGCAAGAGACCCAGTACTTC
TRBV6-2/TRBV6-3	TRBD1	.	TRBJ2-5	CASSPRTGVETQYF	TGTGCCAGCTCACCTCGGACAGGGGTAGAGACCCAGTACTTC
TRBV7-2	TRBD1	.	TRBJ2-5	CASSSQGQQETQYF	TGTGCCAGCAGCTCACAGGGACAGCAAGAGACCCAGTACTTC
TRBV28	.	few	TRBJ1-1	CASSEGLGRKAEAFF	TGTGCCAGCAGTGAGGGGCTTGGTAGGAAGGCTGAAGCTTTCTTT
TRBV11-1	.	.	TRBJ2-5	CASSLDSVQETQYF	TGTGCCAGCAGCTTAGACAGCGTCCAAGAGACCCAGTACTTC
TRBV5-4	TRBD2	many	TRBJ2-3	CASSTGLAGGGVTDTQYF	TGTGCCAGCAGCACGGGACTAGCGGGAGGAGGAGTCACAGATACGCAGTATTTT